The T cell receptor (beta chain) described here comes from a study of CD8+CD57+ T cells in acquired aplastic anemia. Profiles of TCR beta VDJ and CDR3 were generated from a genomic DNA template. TCRdb passed the reads through MiXCR, listing each CDR3 protein once. In the table there are 150,000 or so distinct CDR3 sequences, 55% to 70% of which are singletons. This sequence was found in a human donor in good health. Sequences were obtained from sorted CD4+, CD8+, or CD8+CD57+ T cells (not recorded which) from PBMCs.

In DNA, the CDR3 is TGCGCCAGCAGCTTGACAGGTCACCGACGGACTGAAGCTTTCTTT. Translated: CASSLTGHRRTEAFF. V and J are TRBV5-1 and TRBJ1-1; D might be TRBD1 (5 bases). Germline V gene data show CDR1 as SGHRS and CDR2 as YFSETQ. The ends were cut back, 1 base at V and 5 bases at J, with 15 bases in the middle. The CDR3 consists of 15 residues.